This T cell receptor beta chain stems from a study of T cells in Graves' hyperthyroidism and ophthalmopathy. RNA transcripts yielded amplified TCR beta CDR3 regions. A set of HTBI primers served as the primers for a first-round RT-PCR of the TCR CDR3. From the multiplex PCR reads, TCRdb called clonotypes with MiXCR, one entry per CDR3 protein. The sample lists 250,000 to 300,000 distinct CDR3 sequences; approximately 12% were seen once. Each diagnosis drew on symptoms, thyroxine, TRAb, thyroid ultrasound and orbital computed tomography findings. The CDR3 covers 13 residues. Germline values: CDR1 DFQATT, CDR2 SNEGSKA (reference sequence). V was cut by 3 bases and J by 1 base, with 10 bases left in between.

This sequence joins TRBV20-1 and TRBJ2-7; D is uncertain. This sequence was found in a woman between 25 and 40 years old with Graves' hyperthyroidism that later progressed to Graves' ophthalmopathy. Sequencing used blood. The CDR3 sequence: CSASDTDSYEQYF. CDR3 DNA: TGCAGTGCTAGCGATACAGATTCCTACGAGCAGTACTTC.